This is a list of T cell receptor beta chains from one sample in a study of control samples from healthy donors and cancer patients. The data were produced by immunoSEQ multiplex PCR, yet TCRdb's version contains in-frame clones alone and is incomplete. The sample shows more than 100,000 clones, 80% to 95% of them seen only once. The sequencing input was blood. Source of these receptors: a man younger than 30 in good health. The CDR3 runs from the conserved cysteine through the conserved F or W. Each record gives: clone size, J gene, V gene, CDR3 protein. Rows give clone size only sometimes, using once, few, many, or a class for an expanded clone.

>-|TRBJ2-1|TRBV9
CASSAQLGRGNEQFF
>-|TRBJ2-7|TRBV28
CASSGGPRVGAPSEQYF
>-|TRBJ2-1|TRBV5-1
CASSSREGLDNEQFF
>-|TRBJ1-2|TRBV28
CASRTGQRSGYTF
>-|TRBJ2-3|TRBV4-1
CASSQPELRDTQYF
>-|TRBJ2-5|TRBV5-1
CASSLGSSGGPGTQYF
>-|TRBJ2-1|TRBV2
CASSPSRGGSGEQFF
>once|TRBJ1-5|TRBV28
CASNLVQDQPQHF
>once|TRBJ1-6|TRBV28
CATEGDSYNSPLHF
>-|TRBJ2-1|TRBV7-3
CASSRRQGADEQFF
>-|TRBJ2-2|TRBV2
CASSDNPLAALNTGELFF
>-|TRBJ1-4|TRBV19
CASSLSGAPTNEKLFF
>-|TRBJ1-1|TRBV7-7
CASASALNTEAFF
>once|TRBJ1-5|TRBV5-1
CASSPDRGDQPQHF
>-|TRBJ2-1|TRBV5-8
CASTPLGPYNEQFF
>once|TRBJ2-5|TRBV28
CASSPPVVETQYF
>-|TRBJ2-5|TRBV28
CASSSTPLGIRETQYF
>-|TRBJ1-5|TRBV18
CASSVGVNQPQHF
>-|TRBJ2-3|TRBV7-9
CASSFYSSGKSTDTQYF
>-|TRBJ2-1|TRBV21-1
CASSATTGDSYNEQFF
>-|TRBJ2-3|TRBV7-3
CASSLGPRGSTDTQYF
>-|TRBJ2-3|TRBV7-8
CAIGGGRATDTQYF
>-|TRBJ1-5|TRBV7-2
CASSIRSGQGVRQPQHF
>-|TRBJ2-7|TRBV3-1/TRBV3-2
CASSQGGADYEQYF
>-|TRBJ1-6|TRBV6-2/TRBV6-3
CASSPEQIYNSPLHF
>-|TRBJ2-7|TRBV28
CASSLDRGYEQYF
>-|TRBJ1-6|TRBV12-3/TRBV12-4
CASSFREPLHF
>-|TRBJ2-2|TRBV11-3
CASSSPGGTRSTGELFF
>-|TRBJ2-1|TRBV6-4
CASSAPFRDFSYNEQFF
>once|TRBJ1-5|TRBV28
CAGQGGAYQPQHF
>-|TRBJ2-3|TRBV4-2
CASSLSYRDVTDTQYF
>few|TRBJ2-1|TRBV25-1
CASTWAEYSPYNEQFF
>-|TRBJ2-3|TRBV15
CATSRDRAGRSSTDTQYF
>-|TRBJ2-7|TRBV9
CASSEGQGRVEQYF
>-|TRBJ2-5|TRBV29-1
CSITNREGVKETQYF
>-|TRBJ2-3|TRBV5-1
CASSIAGLVDTQYF
>-|TRBJ2-5|TRBV15
CATSRGRNQETQYF
>-|TRBJ2-7|TRBV30
CAWSEEDYYEQYF
>-|TRBJ2-7|TRBV28
CASSYRGEAYEQYF
>-|TRBJ2-7|TRBV16
CASSSDSYEQYF
>-|TRBJ1-1|TRBV19
CASSAGGSTEAFF
>-|TRBJ2-5|TRBV3-1/TRBV3-2
CASSQEPGEGETQYF
>-|TRBJ1-3|TRBV7-9
CASSLEGALGNTIYF
>-|TRBJ2-1|TRBV9
CASSVGTGSTGNEQFF
>-|TRBJ1-2|TRBV4-1
CASSQVPNPGLFNYGYTF
>-|TRBJ2-1|TRBV19
CAIGTGPYNEQFF
>-|TRBJ2-7|TRBV5-1
CASRTGTSGYYEQYF
>-|TRBJ2-5|TRBV7-6
CASSLNSGRAQETQYF